What follows are 10 T cell receptor beta chains derived from one specimen sequenced in a study of PD-1 blockade in mismatch repair-deficient tumors. Using immunoSEQ multiplex PCR, the repertoire was profiled, and TCRdb retains in-frame clones only, with some absent. The data contain over 75,000 clones, roughly 80% of them singletons. Source: peripheral blood, taken 12 weeks after starting pembrolizumab. The receptors come from an adult with mismatch repair-deficient cancer.

The V call is TRBV7-8, the J call TRBJ2-1, with 12 bases fitting TRBD2. Losses at the gene ends were 5 bases for V and 4 bases for J; bases not matched to a gene: 6. CDR3 length: 16 amino acids. Per germline, CDR1 SGHVS and CDR2 FQNEAQ. The CDR3 DNA reads TGTGCCAGCAGCGTGTGGACTAGCGGGACTTACAATGAGCAGTTCTTC. It encodes CASSVWTSGTYNEQFF.

V usage is TRBV15 and J usage is TRBJ1-1; TRBD1 agrees at 7 bases. Germline loops: CDR1 LNHNV, CDR2 YYDKDF (reference sequence). With V trimmed by 0 bases and J by 11 bases, 6 bases remained unmatched. The CDR3 runs to 13 residues. CDR3 DNA: TGTGCCACCAGCAGAGAACTACAGGGGTCGGCTTTCTTT. It codes for CATSRELQGSAFF.

This chain connects TRBV28 to TRBJ2-5; TRBD1 aligns across 12 bases. This CDR3 has 19 residues. CDR1 and CDR2 (germline): MDHEN, SYDVKM. The ends lost 4 bases at V and 1 base at J; junction bases unmatched: 13. The CDR3 region is CASSSRQGQGASAQETQYF. In DNA, the CDR3 is TGTGCCAGCAGTTCGCGGCAGGGACAGGGGGCGTCCGCCCAAGAGACCCAGTACTTC.

The rearrangement joins TRBV5-6 to TRBJ2-1, with D unresolved. V shed 0 bases and J shed 8 bases, with 9 bases lying between them. Per the germline V gene, CDR1 is SGHDT and CDR2 is YYEEEE. The length of the CDR3 is 13 residues. CDR3 sequence: CASSLGSLHEQFF. The CDR3 DNA is TGTGCCAGCAGCTTGGGCTCCCTCCATGAGCAGTTCTTC.

The gene calls are TRBV29-1 and TRBJ1-1; D gene unclear. Germline-derived CDR1 and CDR2 are SQVTM and ANQGSEA. The CDR3 extends over 14 amino acids. V shed 7 bases and J shed 4 bases, with 19 bases lying between them. CDR3 sequence reads: CSAIRTGKGTEAFF. The CDR3 bases are TGCAGCGCTATCAGGACGGGAAAAGGCACTGAAGCTTTCTTT.

In its sample, this clone was seen once. J is TRBJ2-2 and V is TRBV5-1; 7 bases fit TRBD1. Germline V gene data show CDR1 as SGHRS and CDR2 as YFSETQ. The CDR3 runs 14 residues. V trimming: 6 bases; J trimming: 1 base; junction bases outside the gene matches: 3. CDR3 bases: TGCGCCAGCACCGACAGGGAGAACACCGGGGAGCTGTTTTTT. Its translation is CASTDRENTGELFF.

This sequence joins TRBV19 and TRBJ2-5; TRBD2 matches 11 bases. The CDR3 covers 14 residues. The V gene end was trimmed by 3 bases and the J gene end by 4 bases; junction bases not matched to a gene: 1. Germline V gene sequence: CDR1 LNHDA, CDR2 SQIVND (reference sequence). The CDR3 region has the DNA TGTGCCAGTAGTATTAGCGGGAGGGGAGAGACCCAGTACTTC. It yields the protein CASSISGRGETQYF.

The gene calls are TRBV27 and TRBJ2-6; D perhaps matches TRBD1 (5 bases). With 5 bases removed from V and 0 bases from J, the gap between germline ends came to 14 bases. This CDR3 is 17 amino acids long. In germline, CDR1 is MNHEY, CDR2 SMNVEV (reference sequence). The CDR3 sequence: CASSHDSTYSGANVLTF. CDR3 coding DNA: TGTGCCAGCAGTCATGACAGCACCTACTCTGGGGCCAACGTCCTGACTTTC.

This clone occurred once. The V gene is TRBV28, the J gene TRBJ1-5; D call uncertain. CDR1 and CDR2 from the germline V gene are MDHEN and SYDVKM. The V end was cut by 1 base, the J end by 0 bases, with 1 base between. CDR3 length equals 13 residues. The CDR3: CASSLSSNQPQHF. The CDR3, as DNA: TGTGCCAGCAGTTTATCTAGCAATCAGCCCCAGCATTTT.

The chain carries TRBV25-1 and TRBJ2-3, with TRBD2 matching 7 bases. Germline lookup yields CDR1 MGHDK and CDR2 SYGVNS. The CDR3 runs to 13 residues. V dropped 4 bases and J dropped 6; count of bases not matched to a gene: 4. CDR3 sequence reads: CASSARGEDTQYF. The CDR3 nucleotides are TGTGCCAGCAGTGCCCGGGGGGAGGATACGCAGTATTTT.